Listed below are T cell receptor beta chains from one sample, sequenced in a study of shared clonotypes between healthy human individuals. Assay used: immunoSEQ multiplex PCR; TCRdb lists only in-frame clones, some missing. The table lists a few million clones, around 93% of them singletons, with around 1.8% in the top ten. The specimen was naive CD8+ T cells from PBMCs. The receptors come from a man between 18 and 35 years old in good health. Some clones in this sample may be carry-over from other donors' samples. Both conserved end residues are part of each CDR3. Fields, in order: V gene, D gene, clone size, CDR3 protein. The D gene is left open where the match is weak. Some rows mark clone size as missing; the rest say once, few, many or name a class of expanded clone.

>TRBV28|NA|NA
CASRTAFRGYEQYF
>TRBV4-1|NA|NA
CASSQGNTGELFF
>TRBV10-2|NA|NA
CASSERGGGNQPQHF
>TRBV29-1|NA|few
CSWTRNTGELFF
>TRBV7-3|NA|NA
CASCVHGGRNEQFF
>TRBV5-1|TRBD2|NA
CASSWTSGRADHEQYF
>TRBV2|TRBD1|NA
CASNDRDSYGYTF
>TRBV7-9|NA|once
CASSFGGSNEQFF
>TRBV7-9|TRBD2|NA
CASTNLRGEETQYF
>TRBV4-1|NA|NA
CASSPTSGAYEQYF
>TRBV7-9|TRBD1|NA
CASSDRGGYEQYF
>TRBV9|TRBD2|NA
CASSDTSGRAGEQYF
>TRBV27|TRBD1|NA
CASSFLGTALNTEAFF
>TRBV28|TRBD1|NA
CASSSGQGLSGNTIYF
>TRBV28|TRBD2|NA
CASSLWGGRAETQYF
>TRBV29-1|NA|NA
CSVEALLGARYTEAFF
>TRBV7-2|TRBD1|NA
CASSPGTGVHEQYF
>TRBV7-8|TRBD1|NA
CASSPDRDSQETQYF
>TRBV11-2|TRBD1|NA
CASSSRDRGPEAFF
>TRBV11-2|TRBD2|NA
CASSLPGLAGGKGYNEQFF
>TRBV6-5|NA|NA
CASSYREAGGGDEQFF
>TRBV28|NA|NA
CASSRPPGTEFYNEQFF
>TRBV6-1|NA|NA
CASSEAYAGALLETQYF
>TRBV7-9|NA|NA
CASSPRDENRGIEQFF
>TRBV4-3|NA|NA
CASRASLREALNTEAFF
>TRBV7-9|TRBD1|NA
CASSPSGTGYLTDTQYF
>TRBV15|TRBD2|NA
CATSIGTSGSVGNEQFF
>TRBV21-1|NA|NA
CASSKGAGTGAVRDYEQYF
>TRBV27|TRBD1|NA
CASSGTGNEQYF
>TRBV28|TRBD2|NA
CASSLSGGSYEQYF
>TRBV4-3|NA|NA
CASSQDWGAAESGLF
>TRBV7-9|TRBD2|NA
CASSLDLAGGRVTQYF
>TRBV7-6|NA|NA
CASSLFGNNEQFF
>TRBV2|TRBD1|NA
CASSDWRGTVNNEQFF
>TRBV2|NA|NA
CASKAGDTGELFF
>TRBV2|NA|once
CASRAGENEQYF
>TRBV2|NA|NA
CASSQIWLVVKNEKLFF
>TRBV6-5|TRBD1|NA
CASRPRTGDYEQYF
>TRBV19|NA|NA
CASSKRPGRTSTDTQYF
>TRBV30|TRBD1|NA
CAWSVGTGDSPLHF
>TRBV11-3|TRBD1|NA
CASSLEIGTAETQYF
>TRBV5-1|TRBD1|NA
CASSLATGTVSEQYF
>TRBV5-1|NA|NA
CASSLRPFSTYEQYF
>TRBV18|TRBD2|NA
CASSLSLAGGISYEQYF